This TCR beta chain was recovered during a study of human T cells and chemical hapten exposure. In the study overall: Patients' scalps got diphenylcyclopropenone weekly throughout the approximately 22-week study. Whole-study results and caveats: The donors suffered from alopecia, so their immune response may not match that of healthy people.

Note on this clonotype: No antigen is known for it.

The germline V gene has CDR1 SEHNR and CDR2 FQNEAQ (reference sequence). The ends lost 9 bases at V and 7 bases at J; junction bases unmatched: 11. This CDR3 has 14 amino acids. Time point of the sample: patch test 2, 6 weeks after DPC sensitization. Treatment denoted: therapeutic diphenylcyclopropenone sensitization with weekly scalp DPC. Ahead of applying each patch test, blood was sampled. TCRdb used MiXCR to reprocess the RACE reads, holding one entry per CDR3 protein. This table holds approximately 89,000 distinct CDR3 sequences, roughly a tenth found once. The clonotype was recovered from a woman aged 25 to 39 with alopecia areata. Some clones in this sample may be carry-over from other donors' samples. The chain carries TRBV7-9 and TRBJ2-1; 8 positions agree with TRBD2. The sample in question was whole blood, obtained in connection with sensitization to the hapten diphenylcyclopropenone (DPC). As DNA, the CDR3 is TGTGCCAGTCACCCAGCGGGAGTTTCGAATGAGCAGTTCTTC. This gives the protein CASHPAGVSNEQFF. Full variable domain (missing parts from reference TRBV7-9 and TRBJ2-1): DTGVSQNPRHKITKRGQNVTFRCDPISEHNRLYWYRQTLGQGPEFLTYFQNEAQLEKSRLLSDRFSAERPKGSFSTLEIQRTEQGDSAMYLCASHPAGVSNEQFFGPGTRLTVL.